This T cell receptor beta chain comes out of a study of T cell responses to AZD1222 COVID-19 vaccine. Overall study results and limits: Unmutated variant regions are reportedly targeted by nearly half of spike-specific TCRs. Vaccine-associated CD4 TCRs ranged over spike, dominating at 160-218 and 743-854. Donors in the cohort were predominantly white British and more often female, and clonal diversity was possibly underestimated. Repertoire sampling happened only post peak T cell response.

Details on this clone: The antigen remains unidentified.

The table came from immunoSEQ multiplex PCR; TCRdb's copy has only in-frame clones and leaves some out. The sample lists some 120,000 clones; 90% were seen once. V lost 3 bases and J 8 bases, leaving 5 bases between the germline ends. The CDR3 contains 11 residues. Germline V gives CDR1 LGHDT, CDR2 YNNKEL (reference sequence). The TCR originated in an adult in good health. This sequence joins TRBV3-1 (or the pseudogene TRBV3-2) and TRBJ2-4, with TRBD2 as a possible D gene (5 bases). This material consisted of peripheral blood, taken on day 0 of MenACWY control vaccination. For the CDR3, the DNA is TGTGCCAGCAGCCACGGGGACATTCAGTACTTC. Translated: CASSHGDIQYF.